Listed below are T cell receptor beta chains from one sample, sequenced in a study of blood T cell repertoires in COVID-19. The table came from immunoSEQ multiplex PCR; TCRdb's copy has only in-frame clones and leaves some out. The top ten hold 6.5% to 7% of the sample, which has 95,000 to 110,000 clones, 88% seen once. Input material: peripheral blood. These receptors came from a man aged 45-65 years with active or convalescent COVID-19. Both conserved end residues are part of each CDR3. The order of the fields is J gene, clone size, D gene, V gene, CDR3 length, CDR3 protein, CDR3 DNA. The D gene is left open where the match is weak. Size values are once, few and many counts, or a class for expanded clones, and some rows have none.

>TRBJ1-5|-|-|TRBV30|13
CAWSVSGDQPQHF
TGTGCCTGGAGCGTTTCGGGGGATCAGCCCCAGCATTTT
>TRBJ2-2|-|-|TRBV6-1|16
CASSEIDPQGGGELFF
TGTGCCAGCAGTGAAATCGACCCTCAGGGCGGCGGGGAGCTGTTTTTT
>TRBJ2-3|-|TRBD1|TRBV28|16
CASRRIPGQGTDTQYF
TGTGCCAGCAGGCGTATACCGGGACAGGGAACAGATACGCAGTATTTT
>TRBJ1-5|-|-|TRBV27|14
CASSPGSEGQPQHF
TGTGCCAGCAGTCCCGGTTCAGAGGGTCAGCCCCAGCATTTT
>TRBJ1-2|once|TRBD1|TRBV7-8|15
CASSLVGTGAGGYTF
TGTGCCAGCAGCTTAGTGGGGACAGGGGCCGGTGGCTACACCTTC
>TRBJ2-1|-|TRBD2|TRBV5-1|16
CASSWSGGLAINEQFF
TGCGCCAGCAGCTGGTCCGGAGGACTAGCGATCAATGAGCAGTTCTTC
>TRBJ2-7|once|-|TRBV7-9|14
CASSLARGSYEQYF
TGTGCCAGCAGCTTAGCTAGGGGGTCCTACGAGCAGTACTTC
>TRBJ2-7|-|TRBD2|TRBV19|15
CASSTWTSGEYEQYF
TGTGCCAGTAGTACTTGGACTAGCGGAGAATACGAGCAGTACTTC
>TRBJ2-2|-|TRBD1|TRBV4-1|15
CASSLGTGGSGELFF
TGCGCCAGCAGCCTGGGGACAGGGGGCTCCGGGGAGCTGTTTTTT
>TRBJ1-2|-|TRBD1|TRBV24-1|16
CATSSGTGALNYGYTF
TGTGCCACCAGTTCCGGGACAGGGGCACTTAACTATGGCTACACCTTC
>TRBJ2-3|-|TRBD2|TRBV29-1|13
CSAATSGPDTQYF
TGCAGCGCGGCGACTAGCGGGCCCGATACGCAGTATTTT
>TRBJ1-3|-|TRBD1|TRBV7-8|16
CASSLGGQASGNTIYF
TGTGCCAGCAGCTTAGGTGGACAGGCCTCTGGAAACACCATATATTTT
>TRBJ1-5|-|TRBD1|TRBV5-1|14
CASSLGDRDQPQHF
TGCGCCAGCAGCTTGGGGGACAGGGATCAGCCCCAGCATTTT
>TRBJ2-1|-|-|TRBV21-1|16
CASSRLERELCHEQFF
TGTGCCAGCAGCAGGTTAGAGCGGGAGTTGTGTCATGAGCAGTTCTTC
>TRBJ1-5|-|-|TRBV7-8|13
CASSLWPNQPQHF
TGTGCCAGCAGCTTATGGCCGAATCAGCCCCAGCATTTT
>TRBJ2-2|-|-|TRBV19|14
CASTGTGNTGELFF
TGTGCCAGTACCGGGACTGGGAACACCGGGGAGCTGTTTTTT
>TRBJ2-6|few|-|TRBV6-2/TRBV6-3|15
CASSYRHSGANVLTF
TGTGCCAGCAGTTACAGACACTCTGGGGCCAACGTCCTGACTTTC
>TRBJ2-1|-|TRBD2|TRBV7-2|16
CASSLVPSGRRNEQFF
TGTGCCAGCAGCTTAGTACCTAGCGGGAGGCGGAATGAGCAGTTCTTC
>TRBJ1-1|-|-|TRBV4-2|16
CASSQDAGGMNTEAFF
TGTGCCAGCAGCCAAGATGCGGGGGGTATGAACACTGAAGCTTTCTTT
>TRBJ1-3|-|-|TRBV28|16
CASNSGTLYSGNTIYF
TGTGCCAGCAATTCAGGGACACTGTACTCTGGAAACACCATATATTTT